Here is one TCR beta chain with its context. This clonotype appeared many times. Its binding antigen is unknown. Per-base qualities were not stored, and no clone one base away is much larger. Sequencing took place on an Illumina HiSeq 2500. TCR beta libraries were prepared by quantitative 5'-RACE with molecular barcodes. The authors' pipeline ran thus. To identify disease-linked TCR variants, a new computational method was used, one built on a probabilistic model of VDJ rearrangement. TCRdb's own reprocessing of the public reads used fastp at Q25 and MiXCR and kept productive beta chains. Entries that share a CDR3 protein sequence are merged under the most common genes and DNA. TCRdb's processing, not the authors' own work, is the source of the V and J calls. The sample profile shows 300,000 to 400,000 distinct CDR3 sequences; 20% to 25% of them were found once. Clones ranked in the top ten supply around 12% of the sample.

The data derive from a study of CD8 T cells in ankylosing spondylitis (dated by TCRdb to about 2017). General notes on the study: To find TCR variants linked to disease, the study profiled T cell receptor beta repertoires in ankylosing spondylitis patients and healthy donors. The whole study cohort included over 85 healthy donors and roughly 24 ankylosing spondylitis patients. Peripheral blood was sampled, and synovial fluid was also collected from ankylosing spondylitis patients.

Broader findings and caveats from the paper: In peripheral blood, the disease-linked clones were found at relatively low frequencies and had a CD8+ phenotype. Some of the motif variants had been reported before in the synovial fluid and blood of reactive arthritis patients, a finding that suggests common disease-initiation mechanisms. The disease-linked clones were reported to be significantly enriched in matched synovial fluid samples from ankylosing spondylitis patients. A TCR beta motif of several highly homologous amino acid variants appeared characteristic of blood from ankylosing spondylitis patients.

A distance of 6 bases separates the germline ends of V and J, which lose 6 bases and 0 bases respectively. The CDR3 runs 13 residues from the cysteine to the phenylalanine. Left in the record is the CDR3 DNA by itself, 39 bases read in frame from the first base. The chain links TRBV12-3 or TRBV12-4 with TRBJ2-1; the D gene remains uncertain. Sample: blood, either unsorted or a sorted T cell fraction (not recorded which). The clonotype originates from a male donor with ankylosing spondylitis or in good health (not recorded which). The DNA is TGTGCCAGCAGCCTCGGCTCCTACAATGAGCAGTTCTTC. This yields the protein CASSLGSYNEQFF.